This TCR beta chain originates from a study of OX40 agonist ivuxolimab in advanced cancers. Study-level background: Ivuxolimab, which targeted the costimulatory receptor OX40 (CD134), was an agonistic, fully human IgG2 monoclonal antibody. Prior anti-PD-1, anti-PD-L1 or anti-CTLA-4 therapy was permitted, and checkpoint inhibitors had been received by less than 45% of dose-escalation patients. The paper reports the monotherapy dose-escalation portion (N of about 50 patients) of the phase I ivuxolimab trial. Partial responses were achieved by three dose-escalation patients, of whom one had hepatocellular carcinoma and two had cutaneous melanoma. In the dose-escalation cohort, 70% to 90% of patients were male, and the mean age was 60 years with a range of roughly 20 to 80. Intravenous ivuxolimab was administered to patients every 2 weeks at six dose levels: 0.01, 0.1, 0.3, 1.5, 3 and 10 mg/kg. Among the approximately 50 dose-escalation patients, approximately 20 had hepatocellular carcinoma, approximately 15 melanoma, 9 renal cell carcinoma and 9 head and neck cancer. The point of sequencing TCRbeta in the periphery was to test whether ivuxolimab changed TCR sequence diversity and drove clonal T-cell expansion. Here is what the overall study found, with its caveats: Antigen specificity was not determined for the clonally expanded peripheral T cells. Clonal expansion of both CD4+ and CD8+ blood T cells was observed from baseline to week 6 at doses 0.1 to 3.0 mg/kg. After ivuxolimab, more expanded clones were found on average in CD8+ T cells than in CD4+ T cells. In partial responders in the 0.1-3.0 mg/kg groups, normalized peripheral clonal expansion was found to be among the lowest, especially among CD8+ T cells. Low levels of normalized T-cell clonal expansion were also seen in some nonresponding patients.

Genomic DNA was isolated from the sorted cells so that the TCRbeta CDR3 region could be sequenced. The immunoSEQ Assay was used for sequencing of TCRbeta CDR3 regions. TCRdb's version of the immuneACCESS table is confined to in-frame rearrangements and falls short of the full clone set. An unresolved V gene accounts for under half of the shortfall where checked; the remainder is of unknown origin. This sample has about 40,000 clones in its table, and approximately 89% of those were observed once. Of the sample, under 4% falls within the top ten clones. The trial excluded patients who had a history of autoimmune disease or who were on systemic immunosuppression. Peripheral blood for TCR sequencing was collected from all dose cohorts at baseline, on cycle 4 day 1, and on cycle 7 day 1. The samples were drawn from a first-in-human, open-label, multicenter phase I dose-escalation trial of ivuxolimab. Adults with locally advanced or metastatic head and neck squamous cell, hepatocellular, melanoma or renal cell carcinoma were enrolled in the trial. Before TCR sequencing, CD4+ T cells and CD8+ T cells were sorted from peripheral blood as separate populations.

Regarding this clone: This receptor's antigen is unknown. No much larger clonotype is one base removed from it; base qualities were not supplied.

CDR1 SGHDT and CDR2 YYEEEE are derived from the germline V gene. V loses 4 bases of germline sequence and J loses 1 base, and the interval between the two ends is 8 bases. There are 13 amino acids in the CDR3, from cysteine to phenylalanine inclusive. Solely the CDR3 DNA is kept, with 39 bases framed from the first base. The rearrangement joined TRBV5-6 to TRBJ2-5; perhaps TRBD2 is the D gene, with 6 bases matching. The sample was CD4+ or CD8+ T cells sorted from blood, taken in a trial of the OX40 agonist ivuxolimab. This clonotype originated in an adult with an advanced solid tumor such as melanoma, head and neck, liver or kidney cancer. The CDR3: CASSLSGQETQYF. Read as DNA, the sequence is TGTGCCAGCAGCCTTAGCGGCCAAGAGACCCAGTACTTC.